The sequence of this T cell receptor (beta chain) was determined in a study of blood T cells in healthy people across ages (dated by TCRdb to 2014 to 2015). Looking at the study overall: In model experiments, template switching captured roughly one uniquely barcoded TCR beta cDNA molecule for every two T cells. Using deep sequencing normalized with unique cDNA molecular identifiers, the study measured how TCR beta repertoire diversity changes with age. The donors were divided into four age groups: young (average around 15 years), middle-aged (around 41), aged (around 67) and long-lived (nearly 85). To avoid experimental bias, donors of different ages were distributed randomly across sequencing lanes. The study analyzed two additional independent replicas of 1 million unique cDNA reads from the same blood draw for two donors, one aged 18 to 30 and one aged 80 or older. The paper's findings and limits, for the study overall: Conclusive comparison of naive and antigen-experienced compartments was prevented by the profiling of bulk unsorted PBMCs. As age increased, observed TCR beta diversity per million T cells dropped in a roughly linear way, and a significant reduction was already evident by age around 41. Estimates of total diversity based on one million sequenced T cells were considered lower bounds and underestimates. Compared with the aged group, more naive CD4+ T cells, fewer expanded clones and increased TCR diversity were shown by the long-lived group, suggesting age selection. The percentage of naive T cells measured by flow cytometry correlated strongly with observed TCR beta diversity. Donor CMV infection status was unknown, potentially confounding age-related changes in expanded clonotypes.

The 39 donors, aged about 6 to 95 years, were systemically healthy Caucasian individuals from Russia. Each donor gave approximately 9.3 milliliters of peripheral blood, collected into EDTA-treated Vacutainer tubes. Ficoll-Paque density-gradient centrifugation was used to isolate PBMCs, with at least 6.5 million per sample. Total RNA was extracted from PBMCs with Trizol reagent, with at least 5 micrograms obtained per sample. For every donor, an aliquot of PBMCs went through flow cytometry to measure the percentages of naive CD45RAhigh/CD27high T cells. Regarding this clonotype: No antigen is known for it. An end of the junction does not agree with germline; a read error may underlie this.

Library generation was performed with 5' RACE. The sequencing machine was an Illumina HiSeq 2500. A second roughly 6 to 12 cycle PCR used a sample-barcoded 5' primer and a J-beta primer mix. A unique molecular identifier was introduced onto each TCR beta cDNA molecule by a template-switch 5' adaptor carrying 12 random nucleotides. At least 2.5 million CDR3-containing paired-end reads were obtained from each sample. First-strand cDNA synthesis was performed from all RNA using the Mint cDNA synthesis kit, with priming by a TRBC-specific oligonucleotide. After uracil-DNA glycosylase treatment, a first 18-cycle PCR used universal primers M1SS and BC2_uni_R on all cDNA. The authors' analysis ran thus. For normalization, 1 million high-quality reads were randomly selected from each sample, with every read carrying a distinct molecular identifier. Instead of being binned into consensus sequences, reads with shared molecular identifiers were discarded. MiTCR, run with a Q25 quality threshold and the strictest error-elimination algorithm, handled CDR3 identification, clonotype clustering and error correction. Lower-bound total TCR beta diversity was estimated with a nonparametric unseen species model using Euler transformation. TCRdb redid the processing of the public reads, applying fastp at Q25 and MiXCR, and retained in-frame beta chains. Merged by CDR3 protein, the rows form single entries marked with the most common genes and DNA. It is TCRdb's table, rather than the study itself, that gives the V and J calls and clone size. The sample yields roughly 410,000 distinct CDR3 sequences; 50% to 60% were counted once. Of the sample, under 65% is held by the ten largest clones.

Sequencing input: blood. The receptor was isolated from a man between 60 and 75 years old in good health.

The CDR3 reads CASRILPRTGPYEQYF. Here is the DNA: TGTGCTAGCAGGATACTGCCACGGACAGGCCCCTACGAGCAGTACTTC. The chain is encoded by TRBV7-7 joined to TRBJ2-5; 7 bases in the middle match TRBD1. Near its end, the DNA agrees better with TRBJ2-7, so the J call may be wrong. Including cysteine and phenylalanine, the CDR3 has 16 amino acids. The CDR3 DNA has 48 bases and is translated from base 1. The germline V gene (reference sequence) sets CDR1 to SSHAT and CDR2 to FNYEAQ.